Listed here are 9 T cell receptor beta chains from one sample, sequenced in a study of cytomegalovirus exposure and HLA in healthy donors. Both 60 Vbeta primers and 13 Jbeta primers went into the PCR. Using immunoSEQ multiplex PCR, the repertoire was profiled, and TCRdb retains in-frame clones only, with some absent. The data hold 150,000 or so clones, with around 75% observed a single time. Sequenced sample: PBMCs. These receptors came from a woman aged 40 to 49 in good health and CMV-seropositive.

The J gene is TRBJ1-1, the V gene TRBV14; unclear D gene. The CDR3 spans 14 residues. CDR1 is SGHDN and CDR2 is FVKESK in the germline V gene. Between the trimmed V and J ends, which lost 5 bases and 4 bases, there was a span of 14 bases. CDR3 sequence: CASSASQTSTEAFF. For the CDR3, the DNA is TGTGCCAGCAGCGCCTCACAGACCTCCACTGAAGCTTTCTTT. Drawing the rest from reference TRBV14 and TRBJ1-1, the complete variable domain is EAGVTQFPSHSVIEKGQTVTLRCDPISGHDNLYWYRRVMGKEIKFLLHFVKESKQDESGMPNNRFLAERTGGTYSTLKVQPAELEDSGVYFCASSASQTSTEAFFGQGTRLTVV.

The genes are TRBV7-8 and TRBJ2-7, with 9 bases that match TRBD1. V shed 5 bases and J 5 bases; nucleotides not matched to a gene: 10. The CDR3 is 15 residues long. Germline CDR1 and CDR2: SGHVS and FQNEAQ. The CDR3: CASSASGTGSNEQYF. The CDR3 nucleotides read TGTGCCAGCAGCGCATCCGGGACAGGGTCGAACGAGCAGTACTTC.

On this clone itself: Other DNA sequences in the same sample also yield this CDR3. This sequence joins TRBV14 and TRBJ2-7, with D unresolved. With 3 bases removed from V and 3 bases from J, the gap between germline ends came to 3 bases. There are 11 residues in the CDR3. CDR1 is SGHDN and CDR2 is FVKESK in the germline V gene. CDR3 DNA: TGTGCCAGCAGCCACAACTACGAGCAGTACTTC. Translating it yields CASSHNYEQYF.

Of note for this clone: The junction departs from the called germline gene at one end, perhaps through a read error. The chain's CDR3 is CASSRGTGVKETQYF. Written as DNA, the CDR3 is TGTGCTAGCAGCCGCGGGACAGGGGTGAAAGAGACCCAGTACTTC. The V gene is TRBV7-7, the J gene TRBJ2-5, with 10 bases fitting TRBD1. Germline V gene sequence: CDR1 SSHAT, CDR2 FNYEAQ (reference sequence). The CDR3 consists of 15 residues.

This rearrangement joins TRBV19 to TRBJ2-7, with 10 bases fitting TRBD2. Germline-derived CDR1 and CDR2 are LNHDA and SQIVND (reference sequence). The length of the CDR3 is 15 residues. Trimming cost V 5 bases and J 0 bases; bases outside gene matches: 4. The CDR3 is CASSHSGRSSYEQYF. The DNA of the CDR3 is TGTGCCAGTAGTCATAGCGGGAGGAGCTCCTACGAGCAGTACTTC.

This chain uses TRBV30 with TRBJ1-1; D not resolved. The CDR3 consists of 10 residues. Deletions cut 7 bases from V and 10 bases from J, with 13 bases between. The germline CDR1 and CDR2 sequences are GTSNPN and SVGIG (reference sequence). Written as DNA, the CDR3 is TGTGCCTCCGCGGCATATGGAGCTTTCTTT. The encoded protein is CASAAYGAFF.

The chain uses TRBV9 and TRBJ2-3; tentative D call: TRBD2 (6 bases). V shed 2 bases and J shed 4 bases, with 14 bases lying between them. The CDR3 is made up of 15 amino acids. Germline CDR1 reads SGDLS; CDR2 reads YYNGEE. The CDR3 reads CASSVGTGMADTQYF. The CDR3 DNA follows: TGTGCCAGCAGCGTGGGGACTGGTATGGCAGATACGCAGTATTTT.

The rearrangement uses TRBV9 and TRBJ2-1; the match to TRBD1 covers 10 bases. The CDR3 spans 16 residues. Germline V gives CDR1 SGDLS, CDR2 YYNGEE. V lost 4 bases to trimming and J lost 5 bases; unmatched junction nucleotides: 9. Here the CDR3 reads CASSPPDRGAHNEQFF. CDR3 coding DNA: TGTGCCAGCAGCCCACCGGACAGGGGGGCCCACAATGAGCAGTTCTTC.

This chain links TRBV18 with TRBJ1-6, with D uncertain. This CDR3 comprises 15 residues. The V end lost 3 bases, the J end lost 6 bases, and 12 bases lay between the germline ends. Germline CDR1 reads KGHSH; CDR2 reads LQKENI. The CDR3 is CASSPTVRGNSPLHF. CDR3 sequence (DNA): TGTGCCAGCTCACCTACTGTCCGGGGTAATTCACCCCTCCACTTT.